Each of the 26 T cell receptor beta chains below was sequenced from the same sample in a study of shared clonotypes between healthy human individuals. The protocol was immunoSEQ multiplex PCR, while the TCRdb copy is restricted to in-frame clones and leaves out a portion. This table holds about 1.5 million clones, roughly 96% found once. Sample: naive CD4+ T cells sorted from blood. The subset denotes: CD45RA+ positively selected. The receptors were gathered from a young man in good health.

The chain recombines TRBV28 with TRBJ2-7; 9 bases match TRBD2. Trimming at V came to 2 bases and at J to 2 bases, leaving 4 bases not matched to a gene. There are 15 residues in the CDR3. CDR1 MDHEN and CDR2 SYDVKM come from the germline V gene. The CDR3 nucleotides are TGTGCCAGCAGTTTAGGTCGCGGGAGGGCCTACGAGCAGTACTTC. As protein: CASSLGRGRAYEQYF.

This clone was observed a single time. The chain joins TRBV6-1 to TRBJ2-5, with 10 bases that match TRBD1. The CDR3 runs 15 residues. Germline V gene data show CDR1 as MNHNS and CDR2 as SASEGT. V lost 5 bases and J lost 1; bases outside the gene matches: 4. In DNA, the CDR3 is TGTGCCAGCAGTTCCGGGACAGGGGCCCAAGAGACCCAGTACTTC. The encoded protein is CASSSGTGAQETQYF.

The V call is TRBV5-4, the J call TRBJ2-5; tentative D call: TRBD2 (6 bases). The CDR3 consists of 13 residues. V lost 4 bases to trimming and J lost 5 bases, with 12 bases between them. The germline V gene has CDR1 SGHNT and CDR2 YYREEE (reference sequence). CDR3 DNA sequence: TGTGCCAGCAGCGGAGGGAACCGGGAGACCCAGTACTTC. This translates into CASSGGNRETQYF.

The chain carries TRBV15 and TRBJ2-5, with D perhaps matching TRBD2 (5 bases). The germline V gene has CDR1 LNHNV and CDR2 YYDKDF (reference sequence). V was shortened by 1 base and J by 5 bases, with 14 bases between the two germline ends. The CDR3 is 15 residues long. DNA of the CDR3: TGTGCCACCAGCAGAGGGGCCGAAGGAGGCGAGACCCAGTACTTC. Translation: CATSRGAEGGETQYF.

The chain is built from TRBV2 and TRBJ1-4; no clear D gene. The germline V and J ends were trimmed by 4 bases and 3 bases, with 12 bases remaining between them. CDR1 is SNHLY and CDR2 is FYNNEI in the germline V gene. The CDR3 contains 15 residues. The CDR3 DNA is TGTGCCAGCAGTGGCGGTTCCCTAGCTAATGAAAAACTGTTTTTT. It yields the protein CASSGGSLANEKLFF.

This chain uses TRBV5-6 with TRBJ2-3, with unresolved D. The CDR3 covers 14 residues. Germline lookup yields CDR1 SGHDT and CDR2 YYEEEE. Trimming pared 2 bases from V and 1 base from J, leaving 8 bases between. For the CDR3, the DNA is TGTGCCAGCAGCTTCCAAGGTGGCACAGATACGCAGTATTTT. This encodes CASSFQGGTDTQYF.

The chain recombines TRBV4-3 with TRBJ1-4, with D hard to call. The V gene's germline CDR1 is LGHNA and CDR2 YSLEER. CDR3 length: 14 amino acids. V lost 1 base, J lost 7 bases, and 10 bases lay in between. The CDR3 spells CASSQGGRPEKLFF. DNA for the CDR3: TGCGCCAGCAGCCAAGGCGGGCGGCCTGAAAAACTGTTTTTT.

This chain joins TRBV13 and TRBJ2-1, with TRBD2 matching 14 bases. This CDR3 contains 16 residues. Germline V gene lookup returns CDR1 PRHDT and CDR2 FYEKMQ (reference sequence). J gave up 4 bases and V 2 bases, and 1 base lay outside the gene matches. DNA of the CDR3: TGTGCCAGCAGCTTAAGACTAGCGGGAGGGTACAATGAGCAGTTCTTC. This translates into CASSLRLAGGYNEQFF.

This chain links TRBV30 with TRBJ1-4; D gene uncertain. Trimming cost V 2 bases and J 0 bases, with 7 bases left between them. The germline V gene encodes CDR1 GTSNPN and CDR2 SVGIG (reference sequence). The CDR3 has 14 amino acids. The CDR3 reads CAWSSPPTNEKLFF. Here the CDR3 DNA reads TGTGCCTGGAGTTCGCCCCCAACTAATGAAAAACTGTTTTTT.

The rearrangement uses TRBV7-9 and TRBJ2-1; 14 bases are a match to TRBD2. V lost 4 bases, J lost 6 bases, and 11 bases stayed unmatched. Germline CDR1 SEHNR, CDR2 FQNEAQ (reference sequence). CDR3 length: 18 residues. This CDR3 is CASSSRRLAGGYPNEQFF. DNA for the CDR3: TGTGCCAGCAGCTCTAGAAGACTAGCGGGAGGGTATCCCAATGAGCAGTTCTTC.

This CDR3 reads CASRDNTFRGDTEAFF. For the CDR3, the DNA is TGCGCCAGCAGAGACAATACTTTTAGGGGAGACACTGAAGCTTTCTTT. The rearrangement uses TRBV10-2 and TRBJ1-1; TRBD1 might be the D (5 bases). Per the germline V gene, CDR1 is WSHSY and CDR2 is SAAADI. The V end lost 6 bases, the J end lost 3 bases, and 20 bases lay between the germline ends. The CDR3 length is 16 residues.

The CDR3 here is CASSLGIAGYNEQFF. The CDR3, as DNA: TGTGCCAGCAGCCTAGGTATCGCCGGTTACAATGAGCAGTTCTTC. The V call is TRBV11-1, the J call TRBJ2-1; no firm D call. V was trimmed by 5 bases and J by 4 bases, leaving 15 bases between them. Germline CDR1 reads SGHAT; CDR2 reads FQDESV (reference sequence). This CDR3 has 15 residues.

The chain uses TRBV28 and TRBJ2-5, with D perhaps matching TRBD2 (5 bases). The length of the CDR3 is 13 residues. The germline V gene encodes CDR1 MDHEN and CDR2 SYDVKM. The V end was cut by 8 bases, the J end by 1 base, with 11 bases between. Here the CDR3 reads CASGRGIQETQYF. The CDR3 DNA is TGTGCCAGCGGGCGAGGGATCCAAGAGACCCAGTACTTC.

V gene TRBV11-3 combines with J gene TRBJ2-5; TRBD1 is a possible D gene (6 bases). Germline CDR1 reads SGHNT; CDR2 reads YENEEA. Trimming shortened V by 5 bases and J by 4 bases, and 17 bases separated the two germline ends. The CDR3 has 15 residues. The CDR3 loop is CASSPQTGLGETQYF. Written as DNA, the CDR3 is TGTGCCAGCAGCCCTCAGACAGGCTTGGGAGAGACCCAGTACTTC.

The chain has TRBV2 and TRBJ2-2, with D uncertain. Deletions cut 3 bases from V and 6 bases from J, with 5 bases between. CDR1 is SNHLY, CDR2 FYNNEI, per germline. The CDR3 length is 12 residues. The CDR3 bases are TGTGCCAGCAGTGAGGGTTCCGGGGAGCTGTTTTTT. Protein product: CASSEGSGELFF. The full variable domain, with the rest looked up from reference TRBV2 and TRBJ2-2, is EPEVTQTPSHQVTQMGQEVILRCVPISNHLYFYWYRQILGQKVEFLVSFYNNEISEKSEIFDDQFSVERPDGSNFTLKIRSTKLEDSAMYFCASSEGSGELFFGEGSRLTVL.

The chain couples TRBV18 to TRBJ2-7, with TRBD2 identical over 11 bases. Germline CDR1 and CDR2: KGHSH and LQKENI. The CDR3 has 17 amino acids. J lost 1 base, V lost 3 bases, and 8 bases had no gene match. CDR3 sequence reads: CASSPRLAGLESYEQYF. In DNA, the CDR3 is TGTGCCAGCTCACCCCGACTAGCGGGACTAGAATCCTACGAGCAGTACTTC.

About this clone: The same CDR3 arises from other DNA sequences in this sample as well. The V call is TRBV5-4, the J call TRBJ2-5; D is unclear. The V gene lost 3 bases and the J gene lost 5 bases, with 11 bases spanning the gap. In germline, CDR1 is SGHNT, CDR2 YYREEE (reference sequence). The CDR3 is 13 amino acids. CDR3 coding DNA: TGTGCCAGCAGCTCTGGGCAGCAGGAGACCCAGTACTTC. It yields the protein CASSSGQQETQYF.

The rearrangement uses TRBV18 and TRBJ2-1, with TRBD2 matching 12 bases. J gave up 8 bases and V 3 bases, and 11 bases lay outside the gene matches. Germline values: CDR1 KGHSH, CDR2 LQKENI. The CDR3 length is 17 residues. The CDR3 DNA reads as TGTGCCAGCTCACCCAAAGATGGACTAGCGGGGTCGTATGAGCAGTTCTTC. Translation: CASSPKDGLAGSYEQFF.

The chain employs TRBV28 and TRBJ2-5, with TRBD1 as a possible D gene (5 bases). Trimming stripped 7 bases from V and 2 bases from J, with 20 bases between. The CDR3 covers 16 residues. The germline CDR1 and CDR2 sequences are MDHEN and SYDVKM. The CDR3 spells CASTLGAVSGQETQYF. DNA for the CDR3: TGTGCCAGCACGCTTGGGGCGGTCTCGGGTCAAGAGACCCAGTACTTC.

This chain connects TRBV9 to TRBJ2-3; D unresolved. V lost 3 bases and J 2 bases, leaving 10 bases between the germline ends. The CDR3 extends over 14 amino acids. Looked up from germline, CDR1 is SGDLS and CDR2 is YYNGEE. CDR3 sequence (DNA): TGTGCCAGCAGCGCAGGTTCACACACAGATACGCAGTATTTT. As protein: CASSAGSHTDTQYF.

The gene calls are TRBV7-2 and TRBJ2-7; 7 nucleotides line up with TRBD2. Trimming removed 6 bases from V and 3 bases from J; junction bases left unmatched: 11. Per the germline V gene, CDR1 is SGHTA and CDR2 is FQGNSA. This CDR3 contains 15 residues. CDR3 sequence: CASSTLGGSSYEQYF. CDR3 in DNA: TGTGCCAGCAGTACCTTGGGCGGGAGCAGCTACGAGCAGTACTTC.

In DNA form, the CDR3 reads TGTGCCAGCAGCGCGACAGGGCACTCCTACGAGCAGTACTTC. It yields the protein CASSATGHSYEQYF. J is TRBJ2-7 and V is TRBV9, with 7 nucleotides matching TRBD1. Germline CDR1 reads SGDLS; CDR2 reads YYNGEE. The CDR3 sequence is 14 residues long. V was pared by 3 bases and J by 0 bases, with 3 bases of the junction left unmatched.

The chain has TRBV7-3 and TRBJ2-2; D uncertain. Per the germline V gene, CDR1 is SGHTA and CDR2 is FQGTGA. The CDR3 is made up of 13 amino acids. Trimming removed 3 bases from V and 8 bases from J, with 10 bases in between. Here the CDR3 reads CASSFPPTGELFF. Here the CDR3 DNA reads TGTGCCAGCAGCTTCCCCCCGACTGGGGAGCTGTTTTTT.

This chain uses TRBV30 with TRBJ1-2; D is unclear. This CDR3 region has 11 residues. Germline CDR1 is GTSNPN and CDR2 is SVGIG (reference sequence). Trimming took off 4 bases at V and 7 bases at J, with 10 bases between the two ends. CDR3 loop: CAWNGRRGYTF. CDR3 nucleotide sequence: TGTGCCTGGAACGGGCGCCGTGGCTACACCTTC.

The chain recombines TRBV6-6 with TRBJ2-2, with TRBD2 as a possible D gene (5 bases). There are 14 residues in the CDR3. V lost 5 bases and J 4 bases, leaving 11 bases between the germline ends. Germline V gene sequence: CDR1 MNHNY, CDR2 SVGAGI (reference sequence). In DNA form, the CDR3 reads TGTGCCAGCAGTACCGGGATCCTCACCGGGGAGCTGTTTTTT. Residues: CASSTGILTGELFF.

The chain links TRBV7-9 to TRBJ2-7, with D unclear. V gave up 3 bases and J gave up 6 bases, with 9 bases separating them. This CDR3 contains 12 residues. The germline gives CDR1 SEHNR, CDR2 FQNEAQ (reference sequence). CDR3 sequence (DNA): TGTGCCAGCAGCTTCTTAAACTCCGAGCAGTACTTC. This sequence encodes CASSFLNSEQYF.